Detailed here is one T cell receptor (beta chain). Germline V gene sequence: CDR1 KGHDR, CDR2 SFDVKD. This CDR3 contains 15 residues. The V and J ends lost 7 bases and 5 bases, in that order; junction bases with no gene match: 7. This sample is drawn from a study of blood T cell repertoires in COVID-19. Clones were read by immunoSEQ multiplex PCR, and TCRdb kept only the in-frame ones, dropping some. The sample carries about 190,000 clones, around 87% recorded once. This TCR was recovered from a woman aged 65 to 85 with COVID-19, enrolled during active disease. The chain has TRBV24-1 and TRBJ2-1, with 10 bases aligning to TRBD1. Specimen: peripheral blood. The DNA of the CDR3 is TGTGCCACCAGCCCTCAGGGACAGGGGAACAATGAGCAGTTCTTC. Its translation is CATSPQGQGNNEQFF.